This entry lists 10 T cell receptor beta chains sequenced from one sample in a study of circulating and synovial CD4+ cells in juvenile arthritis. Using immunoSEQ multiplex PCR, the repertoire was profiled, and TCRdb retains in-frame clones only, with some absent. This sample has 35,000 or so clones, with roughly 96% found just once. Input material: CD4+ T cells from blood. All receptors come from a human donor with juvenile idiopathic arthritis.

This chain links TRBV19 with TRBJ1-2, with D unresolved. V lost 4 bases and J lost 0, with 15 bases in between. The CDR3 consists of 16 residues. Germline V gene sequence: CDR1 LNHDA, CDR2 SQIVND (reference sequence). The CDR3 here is CASSTPRERANYGYTF. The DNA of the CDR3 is TGTGCCAGTAGTACGCCCCGGGAGCGGGCTAACTATGGCTACACCTTC.

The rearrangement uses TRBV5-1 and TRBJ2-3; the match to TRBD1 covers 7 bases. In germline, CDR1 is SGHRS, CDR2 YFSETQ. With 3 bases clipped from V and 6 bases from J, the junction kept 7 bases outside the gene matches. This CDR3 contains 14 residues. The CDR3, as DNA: TGCGCCAGCAGCTCGGGGACAGACACCGATACGCAGTATTTT. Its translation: CASSSGTDTDTQYF. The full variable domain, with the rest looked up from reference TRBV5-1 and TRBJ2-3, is KAGVTQTPRYLIKTRGQQVTLSCSPISGHRSVSWYQQTPGQGLQFLFEYFSETQRNKGNFPGRFSGRQFSNSRSEMNVSTLELGDSALYLCASSSGTDTDTQYFGPGTRLTVL.

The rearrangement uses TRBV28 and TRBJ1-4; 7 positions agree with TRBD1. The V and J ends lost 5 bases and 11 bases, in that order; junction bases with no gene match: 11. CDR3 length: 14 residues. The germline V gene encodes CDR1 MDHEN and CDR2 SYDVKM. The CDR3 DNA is TGTGCCAGCAGTCTGCCCGACAGGGTAGGGAAACTGTTTTTT. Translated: CASSLPDRVGKLFF.

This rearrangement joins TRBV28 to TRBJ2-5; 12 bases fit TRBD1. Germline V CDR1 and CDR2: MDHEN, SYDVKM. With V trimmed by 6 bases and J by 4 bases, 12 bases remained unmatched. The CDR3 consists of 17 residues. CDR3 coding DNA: TGTGCCAGCAGCCCCAGCCCCGGGACAGGGGGCGGAGAGACCCAGTACTTC. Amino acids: CASSPSPGTGGGETQYF.

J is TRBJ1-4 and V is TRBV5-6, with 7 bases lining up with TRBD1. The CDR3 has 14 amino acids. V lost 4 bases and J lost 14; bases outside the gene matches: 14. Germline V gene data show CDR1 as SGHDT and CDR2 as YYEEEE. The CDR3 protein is CASSRGTVGQRLFF. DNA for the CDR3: TGTGCCAGCAGCCGCGGGACAGTCGGACAGCGTCTGTTTTTT.

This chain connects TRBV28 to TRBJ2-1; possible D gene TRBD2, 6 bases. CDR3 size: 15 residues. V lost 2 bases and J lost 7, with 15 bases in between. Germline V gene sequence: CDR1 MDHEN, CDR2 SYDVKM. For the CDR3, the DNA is TGTGCCAGCAGTTTAATAGGAAGTAGCGGAAATGAGCAGTTCTTC. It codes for CASSLIGSSGNEQFF. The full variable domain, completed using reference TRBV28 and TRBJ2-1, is DVKVTQSSRYLVKRTGEKVFLECVQDMDHENMFWYRQDPGLGLRLIYFSYDVKMKEKGDIPEGYSVSREKKERFSLILESASTNQTSMYLCASSLIGSSGNEQFFGPGTRLTVL.

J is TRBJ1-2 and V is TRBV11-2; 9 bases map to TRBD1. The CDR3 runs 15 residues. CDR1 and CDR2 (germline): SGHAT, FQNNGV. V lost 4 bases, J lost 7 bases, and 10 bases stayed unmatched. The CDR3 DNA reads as TGTGCCAGCAGCTCTCCTGGCCTGACAGGGGGTGGCTACACCTTC. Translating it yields CASSSPGLTGGGYTF.

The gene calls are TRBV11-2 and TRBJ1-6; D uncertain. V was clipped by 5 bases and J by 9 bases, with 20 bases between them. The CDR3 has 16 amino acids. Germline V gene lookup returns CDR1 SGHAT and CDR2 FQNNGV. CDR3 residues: CASSPIGEGLSSPLHF. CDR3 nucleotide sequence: TGTGCCAGCAGCCCCATAGGTGAGGGATTAAGTTCACCCCTCCACTTT.

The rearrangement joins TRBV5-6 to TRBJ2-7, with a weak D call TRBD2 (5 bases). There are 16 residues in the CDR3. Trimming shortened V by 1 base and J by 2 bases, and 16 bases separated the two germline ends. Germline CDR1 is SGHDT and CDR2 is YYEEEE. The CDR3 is CASSLRPPRDPYEQYF. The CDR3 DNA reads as TGTGCCAGCAGCTTGAGACCACCGAGGGATCCCTACGAGCAGTACTTC.

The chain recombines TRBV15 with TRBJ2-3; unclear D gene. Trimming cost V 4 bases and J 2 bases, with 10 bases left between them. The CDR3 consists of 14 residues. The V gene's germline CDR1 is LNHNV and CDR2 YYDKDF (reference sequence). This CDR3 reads CATSTQPFTDTQYF. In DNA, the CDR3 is TGTGCCACCAGCACACAGCCCTTCACAGATACGCAGTATTTT.